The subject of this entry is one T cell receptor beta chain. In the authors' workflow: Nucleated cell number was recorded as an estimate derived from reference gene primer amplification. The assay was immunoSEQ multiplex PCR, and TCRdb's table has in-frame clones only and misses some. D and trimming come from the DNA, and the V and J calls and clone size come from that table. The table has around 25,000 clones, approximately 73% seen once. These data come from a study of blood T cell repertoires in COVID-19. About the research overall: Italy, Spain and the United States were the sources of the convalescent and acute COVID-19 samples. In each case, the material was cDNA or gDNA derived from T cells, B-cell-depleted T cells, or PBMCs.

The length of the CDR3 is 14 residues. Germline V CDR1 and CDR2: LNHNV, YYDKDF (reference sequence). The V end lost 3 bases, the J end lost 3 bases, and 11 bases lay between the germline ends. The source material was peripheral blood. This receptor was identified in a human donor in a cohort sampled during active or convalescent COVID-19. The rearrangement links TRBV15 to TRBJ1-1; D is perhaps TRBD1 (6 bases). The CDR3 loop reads CATSRTTGYTEAFF. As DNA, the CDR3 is TGTGCCACCAGCAGGACCACAGGGTACACTGAAGCTTTCTTT.